Below are 22 T cell receptor beta chains sequenced from a single sample in a study of CDR3 diversity in severe acne. TCRdb re-called the PCR reads with MiXCR, one entry per CDR3 protein. The table has more than 85,000 distinct CDR3 sequences, about half seen once. The sample comprised blood. The receptors derive from a male donor with acne.

Remarks on this clonotype: Its ends do not fully match the called genes, so a read error is possible. The chain joins TRBV27 to TRBJ2-7, with 7 bases fitting TRBD1. The CDR3 is made up of 14 amino acids. From germline, CDR1 is MNHEY and CDR2 SMNVEV (reference sequence). CDR3: CTSRMDRSSYEQYF. For the CDR3, the DNA is TGTACCAGCAGAATGGACAGGAGCTCCTACGAGCAGTACTTC.

The rearrangement links TRBV25-1 to TRBJ2-3, with D perhaps matching TRBD2 (6 bases). V was clipped by 5 bases and J by 6 bases, with 9 bases between them. The CDR3 length is 12 residues. Germline V gives CDR1 MGHDK, CDR2 SYGVNS. In nucleotides, the CDR3 is TGTGCCAGCAGTCCGGGGGATGATACGCAGTATTTT. It yields the protein CASSPGDDTQYF.

This clonotype was detected ten times or more. The gene calls are TRBV19 and TRBJ1-1; tentatively, D is TRBD1 (5 bases). V was trimmed by 5 bases and J by 8 bases, leaving 9 bases between them. The CDR3 totals 11 residues. Per the germline V gene, CDR1 is LNHDA and CDR2 is SQIVND (reference sequence). The CDR3 region has the DNA TGTGCCAGTAGTCTTGGGACGGAAGCTTTCTTT. Translated, it gives CASSLGTEAFF.

This clonotype was seen only a few times. The rearrangement uses TRBV3-1 and TRBJ1-5, with TRBD1 identical over 7 bases. V shed 0 bases, J shed 5 bases, and the junction held 1 base outside the gene matches. Per germline, CDR1 LGHDT and CDR2 YNNKEL (reference sequence). This CDR3 is 14 amino acids long. The CDR3 nucleotides read TGTGCCAGCAGCCAAGAAGGGGGCCATCAGCCCCAGCATTTT. Protein product: CASSQEGGHQPQHF.

There are many counts of this clonotype. V usage is TRBV5-1 and J usage is TRBJ2-3; D is unresolved. The V gene lost 1 base and the J gene lost 0 bases, with 9 bases spanning the gap. The CDR3 length is 15 residues. Per the germline V gene, CDR1 is SGHRS and CDR2 is YFSETQ. The CDR3 reads CASSLPPTSTDTQYF. CDR3 nucleotides: TGCGCCAGCAGCTTGCCGCCTACTAGCACAGATACGCAGTATTTT. Variable domain in full (rest from reference TRBV5-1 and TRBJ2-3): KAGVTQTPRYLIKTRGQQVTLSCSPISGHRSVSWYQQTPGQGLQFLFEYFSETQRNKGNFPGRFSGRQFSNSRSEMNVSTLELGDSALYLCASSLPPTSTDTQYFGPGTRLTVL.

In its sample, this clonotype was seen once. A read error may be the cause here, since a much bigger clone is one base away. The V call is TRBV24-1, the J call TRBJ2-4; D perhaps matches TRBD2 (5 bases). The CDR3 contains 13 residues. CDR1 KGHDR and CDR2 SFDVKD come from the germline V gene. Trimming left V 10 bases short and J 9 bases short, with 18 bases between. DNA of the CDR3: TGTGCCACACAACAAGCGGACGATCGCATTCAGTACTTC. Its protein is CATQQADDRIQYF.

This chain uses TRBV6-4 with TRBJ2-3; weak D call: TRBD2 (5 bases). Trimming removed 3 bases at V and 4 bases at J, with 14 bases between. Germline V lookup: CDR1 MRHNA, CDR2 SNTAGT. CDR3 length: 15 amino acids. CDR3 bases: TGTGCCAGCAGTGATACTAACGGGAACTCAGATACGCAGTATTTT. Protein: CASSDTNGNSDTQYF.

The chain has TRBV7-9 and TRBJ1-5; no clear D. The germline V gene encodes CDR1 SEHNR and CDR2 FQNEAQ (reference sequence). V shed 1 base and J shed 6 bases, with 13 bases lying between them. The CDR3 consists of 15 residues. The CDR3 region is CASSLEAWAGQPQHF. The CDR3 coding sequence is TGTGCCAGCAGCTTAGAAGCCTGGGCGGGTCAGCCCCAGCATTTT.

The table lists this clonotype with many counts. The rearrangement links TRBV7-8 to TRBJ2-7, with 9 nucleotides matching TRBD2. The V gene's germline CDR1 is SGHVS and CDR2 FQNEAQ. J was trimmed by 1 base and V by 3 bases; bases with no gene match: 1. This CDR3 comprises 14 residues. CDR3 DNA sequence: TGTGCCAGCAGCTTTCTAGCGGGGTCCTACGAGCAGTACTTC. Its protein product is CASSFLAGSYEQYF. The full variable domain, its missing parts supplied by reference TRBV7-8 and TRBJ2-7, is GAGVSQSPRYKVAKRGQDVALRCDPISGHVSLFWYQQALGQGPEFLTYFQNEAQLDKSGLPSDRFFAERPEGSVSTLKIQRTQQEDSAVYLCASSFLAGSYEQYFGPGTRLTVT.

This clonotype was seen many times. V and J are TRBV14 and TRBJ1-1; possibly TRBD1 for D (5 bases). The ends were cut back, 4 bases at V and 6 bases at J, with 12 bases in the middle. The CDR3 length is 13 residues. Looked up from germline, CDR1 is SGHDN and CDR2 is FVKESK. The CDR3: CASSLRGTAEAFF. CDR3 DNA: TGTGCCAGCAGCCTTAGGGGTACAGCTGAAGCTTTCTTT.

A word on this clonotype: Possible read error: a much larger clone is one base away. The rearrangement uses TRBV5-1 and TRBJ2-1; 8 nucleotides match TRBD2. From germline, CDR1 is SGHRS and CDR2 YFSETQ. V lost 0 bases to trimming and J lost 7 bases; unmatched junction nucleotides: 9. The CDR3 runs 16 residues. The CDR3: CASSLGDGRARNEQFF. The CDR3 DNA is TGCGCCAGCAGCTTGGGGGACGGGAGGGCGAGGAATGAGCAGTTCTTC.

About this clonotype: This sequence may be a read error, since a much larger clone differs from it by one base. The chain has TRBV5-5 and TRBJ2-7; D gene uncertain. The V gene lost 3 bases and the J gene lost 3 bases, with 19 bases spanning the gap. This CDR3 has 16 amino acids. CDR1 and CDR2 from the germline V gene are SGHKS and YYEKEE (reference sequence). The CDR3 reads CASSSYVIGFVYEQYF. In DNA form, the CDR3 reads TGTGCCAGCAGCTCCTATGTGATAGGGTTTGTCTACGAGCAGTACTTC.

The rearrangement joins TRBV25-1 to TRBJ2-2, with D maybe TRBD1 (6 bases). From germline, CDR1 is MGHDK and CDR2 SYGVNS. Trimming pared 6 bases from V and 5 bases from J, leaving 16 bases between. The CDR3 is 15 residues long. The CDR3 spells CASSAPGTPTGELFF. The CDR3 nucleotides read TGTGCCAGCAGCGCCCCCGGGACACCAACCGGGGAGCTGTTTTTT.

This clonotype was counted many times. V usage is TRBV19 and J usage is TRBJ1-2; the D gene is possibly TRBD1 (5 bases). V was cut by 3 bases and J by 7 bases, with 15 bases left in between. CDR3 length equals 14 residues. The germline gives CDR1 LNHDA, CDR2 SQIVND (reference sequence). The CDR3 reads CASSIPGSRRGYTF. Here the CDR3 DNA reads TGTGCCAGTAGTATTCCAGGGAGTAGGCGTGGCTACACCTTC.

The chain links TRBV12-5 to TRBJ2-2; no definite D call. V gave up 0 bases and J gave up 1 base, with 9 bases separating them. This CDR3 spans 16 amino acids. Germline lookup yields CDR1 LGHNT and CDR2 FRNRAP. This CDR3 reads CASGLVLGRNTGELFF. In DNA, the CDR3 is TGTGCTAGTGGTTTGGTATTAGGGCGGAACACCGGGGAGCTGTTTTTT.

This clonotype was seen only a few times. This likely comes from a read error, as the CDR3 has no conserved phenylalanine or tryptophan at its end. The DNA is left out, because the CDR3 cannot be placed on it with certainty; the CDR3 is given as TCRdb lists it. The chain uses TRBV20-1 and TRBJ2-2; the listed D gene, TRBD2, was not tested against the DNA. Germline loops: CDR1 DFQATT, CDR2 SNEGSKA (reference sequence). The CDR3 length equals 9 residues, ends included. CDR3 sequence reads: CSARAEGTS.

The V gene is TRBV2, the J gene TRBJ1-4; D gene ambiguous. Germline V gene lookup returns CDR1 SNHLY and CDR2 FYNNEI. This CDR3 has 15 amino acids. The V end lost 1 base, the J end lost 8 bases, and 14 bases lay between the germline ends. The CDR3 DNA reads as TGTGCCAGCAGTGAAGGTACAGCCGGGATCGAAAAACTGTTTTTT. Amino acids: CASSEGTAGIEKLFF.

As for this clonotype: A much larger clonotype is one base distant, so this may be a read error. The chain carries TRBV2 and TRBJ2-1; TRBD1 aligns across 9 bases. Germline V gives CDR1 SNHLY, CDR2 FYNNEI. The CDR3 sequence is 14 residues long. Trimming removed 8 bases from V and 7 bases from J; junction bases left unmatched: 9. Here the CDR3 DNA reads TGTGCCAGCGGAGACAGGGGGATTGGGAATGAGCAGTTCTTC. Its protein product is CASGDRGIGNEQFF.

In this sample, this clonotype turned up a few times. The rearrangement links TRBV2 to TRBJ2-6; D not resolved. Germline V gene sequence: CDR1 SNHLY, CDR2 FYNNEI. CDR3 length: 13 residues. The CDR3 DNA is TGTGGTCTGGCGCCTTTTGGGGCCAACGTCCTGACTTTC. This gives the protein CGLAPFGANVLTF.

This rearrangement joins TRBV29-1 to TRBJ1-6; 10 nucleotides match TRBD1. The CDR3 is made up of 13 amino acids. The V gene's germline CDR1 is SQVTM and CDR2 ANQGSEA. J was trimmed by 8 bases and V by 4 bases; bases with no gene match: 2. The CDR3 here is CSVGGTGDSPLHF. The CDR3 bases are TGCAGCGTTGGCGGGACAGGGGATTCACCCCTCCACTTT.

Turning to this clonotype: A much larger clone sits a single nucleotide away, making a read error possible. No conserved phenylalanine or tryptophan is present at the end of the CDR3, so a read error is the likely explanation. CDR3 loop: CASSMGQGAGTEAFS. CDR3 sequence (DNA): TGTGCCAGTAGTATGGGGCAGGGGGCTGGCACTGAAGCTTTCTCT. V is TRBV19 and J is TRBJ1-1; TRBD1 aligns across 8 bases. This CDR3 has 15 residues. J lost 4 bases, V lost 3 bases, and 7 bases had no gene match. Germline CDR1 reads LNHDA; CDR2 reads SQIVND (reference sequence).

This clonotype was seen repeatedly, ten times or more. The chain uses TRBV2 and TRBJ2-7; 7 bases agree with TRBD2. Germline V gives CDR1 SNHLY, CDR2 FYNNEI. This CDR3 comprises 13 residues. The junction had 2 bases not matched to a gene; V was cut back by 6 bases and J by 0 bases. The CDR3 DNA follows: TGTGCCAGCAGGGGGGGGAGCTCCTACGAGCAGTACGTC. Amino acids: CASRGGSSYEQYV.